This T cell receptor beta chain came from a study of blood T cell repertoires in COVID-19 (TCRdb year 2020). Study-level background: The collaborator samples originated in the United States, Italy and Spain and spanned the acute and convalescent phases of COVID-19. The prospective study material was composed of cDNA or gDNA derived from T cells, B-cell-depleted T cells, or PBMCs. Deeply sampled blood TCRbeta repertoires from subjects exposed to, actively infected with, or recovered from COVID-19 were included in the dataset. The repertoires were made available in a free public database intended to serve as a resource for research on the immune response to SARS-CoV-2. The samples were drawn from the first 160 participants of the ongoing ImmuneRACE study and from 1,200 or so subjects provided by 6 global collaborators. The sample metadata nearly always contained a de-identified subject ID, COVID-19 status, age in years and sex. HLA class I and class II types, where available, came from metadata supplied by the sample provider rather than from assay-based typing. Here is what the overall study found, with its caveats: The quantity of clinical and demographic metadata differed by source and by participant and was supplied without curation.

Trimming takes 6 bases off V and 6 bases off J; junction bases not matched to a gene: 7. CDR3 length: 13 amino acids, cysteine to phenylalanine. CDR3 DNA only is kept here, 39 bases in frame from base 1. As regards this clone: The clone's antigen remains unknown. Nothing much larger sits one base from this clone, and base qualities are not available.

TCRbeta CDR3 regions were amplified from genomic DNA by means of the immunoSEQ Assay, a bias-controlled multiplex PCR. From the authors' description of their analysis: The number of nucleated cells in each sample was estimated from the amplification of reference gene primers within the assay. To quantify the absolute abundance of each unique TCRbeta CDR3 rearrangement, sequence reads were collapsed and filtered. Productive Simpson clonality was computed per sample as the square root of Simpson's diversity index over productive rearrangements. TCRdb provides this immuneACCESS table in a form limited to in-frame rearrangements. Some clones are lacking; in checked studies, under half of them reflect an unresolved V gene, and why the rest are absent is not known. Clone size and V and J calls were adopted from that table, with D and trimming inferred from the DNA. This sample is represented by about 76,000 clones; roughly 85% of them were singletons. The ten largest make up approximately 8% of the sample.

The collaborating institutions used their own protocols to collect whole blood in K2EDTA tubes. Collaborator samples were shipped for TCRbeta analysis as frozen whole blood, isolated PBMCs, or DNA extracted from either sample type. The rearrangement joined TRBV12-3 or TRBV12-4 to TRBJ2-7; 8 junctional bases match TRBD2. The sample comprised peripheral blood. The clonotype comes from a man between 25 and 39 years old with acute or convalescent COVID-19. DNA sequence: TGTGCCAGCAGGGTTAGCGGGAACGGCGAGCAGTACTTC. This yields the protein CASRVSGNGEQYF.